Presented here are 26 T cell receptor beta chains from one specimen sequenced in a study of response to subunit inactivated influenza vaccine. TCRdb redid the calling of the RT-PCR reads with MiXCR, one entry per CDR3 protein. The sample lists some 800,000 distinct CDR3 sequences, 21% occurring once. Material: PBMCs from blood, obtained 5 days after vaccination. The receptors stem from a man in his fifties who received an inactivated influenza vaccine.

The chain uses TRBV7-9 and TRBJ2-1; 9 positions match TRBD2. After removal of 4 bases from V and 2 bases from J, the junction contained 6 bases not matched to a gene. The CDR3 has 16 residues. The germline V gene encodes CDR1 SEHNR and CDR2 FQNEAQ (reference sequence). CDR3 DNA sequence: TGTGCCAGCAGCTCAAGCGGGGGGACCCCCTACAATGAGCAGTTCTTC. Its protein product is CASSSSGGTPYNEQFF.

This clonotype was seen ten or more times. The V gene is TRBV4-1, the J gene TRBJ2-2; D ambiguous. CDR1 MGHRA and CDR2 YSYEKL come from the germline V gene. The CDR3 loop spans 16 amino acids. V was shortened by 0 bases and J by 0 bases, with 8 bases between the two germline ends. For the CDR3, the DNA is TGCGCCAGCAGCCAAGAGGTCCTGCCGAACACCGGGGAGCTGTTTTTT. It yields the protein CASSQEVLPNTGELFF.

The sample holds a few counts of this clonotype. This CDR3 is CASSSGRYGYTF. CDR3 DNA: TGTGCCAGCAGCTCCGGGAGGTATGGCTACACCTTC. This chain connects TRBV7-2 to TRBJ1-2; D uncertain. The CDR3 spans 12 residues. Germline V gene data show CDR1 as SGHTA and CDR2 as FQGNSA. The V gene lost 4 bases and the J gene lost 5 bases, with 8 bases spanning the gap.

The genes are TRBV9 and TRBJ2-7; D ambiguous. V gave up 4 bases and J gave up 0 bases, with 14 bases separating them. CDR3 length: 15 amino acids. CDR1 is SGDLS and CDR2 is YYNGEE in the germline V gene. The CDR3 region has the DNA TGTGCCAGCAGCCCAGACGGCTACTACTCCTACGAGCAGTACTTC. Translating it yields CASSPDGYYSYEQYF.

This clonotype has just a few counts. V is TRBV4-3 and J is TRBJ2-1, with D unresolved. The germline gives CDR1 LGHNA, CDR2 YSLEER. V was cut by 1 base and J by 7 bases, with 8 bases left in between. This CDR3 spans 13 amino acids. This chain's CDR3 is CASSQVGENEQFF. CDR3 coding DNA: TGCGCCAGCAGCCAAGTTGGGGAAAATGAGCAGTTCTTC.

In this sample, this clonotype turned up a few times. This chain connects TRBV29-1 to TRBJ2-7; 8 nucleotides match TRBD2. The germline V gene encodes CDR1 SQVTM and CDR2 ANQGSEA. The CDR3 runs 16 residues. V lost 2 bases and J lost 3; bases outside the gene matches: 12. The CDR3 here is CSVEQVAGLGIYEQYF. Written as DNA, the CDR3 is TGCAGCGTTGAACAGGTAGCGGGACTAGGCATCTACGAGCAGTACTTC.

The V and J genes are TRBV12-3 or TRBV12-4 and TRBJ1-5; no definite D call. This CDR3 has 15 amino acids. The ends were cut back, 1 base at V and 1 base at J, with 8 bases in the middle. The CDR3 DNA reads TGTGCCAGCAGTTTAGGCATCGTGAGCAATCAGCCCCAGCATTTT. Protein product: CASSLGIVSNQPQHF.

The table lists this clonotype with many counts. The chain's CDR3 is CASSYLTSGADTQYF. As DNA, the CDR3 is TGTGCCAGCAGTTACTTAACTAGCGGTGCAGATACGCAGTATTTT. The chain recombines TRBV6-5 with TRBJ2-3; 8 bases agree with TRBD2. The CDR3 extends over 15 amino acids. Germline V gene lookup returns CDR1 MNHEY and CDR2 SVGAGI. Trimming at V came to 1 base and at J to 4 bases, leaving 4 bases not matched to a gene.

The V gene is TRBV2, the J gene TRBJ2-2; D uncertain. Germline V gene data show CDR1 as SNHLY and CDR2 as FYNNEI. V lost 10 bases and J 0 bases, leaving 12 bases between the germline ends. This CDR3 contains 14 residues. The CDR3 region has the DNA TGTGCCAATAGCCGGCTTACGAACACCGGGGAGCTGTTTTTT. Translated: CANSRLTNTGELFF.

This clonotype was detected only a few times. Here the CDR3 DNA reads TGTGCCAGCAGCCAAAGACAGGGGATGTACCAAGAGACCCAGTACTTC. This codes for CASSQRQGMYQETQYF. This rearrangement joins TRBV13 to TRBJ2-5; 8 nucleotides align to TRBD1. Germline CDR1 is PRHDT and CDR2 is FYEKMQ (reference sequence). The CDR3 has 16 amino acids. The J segment lost 0 bases and the V segment lost 5 bases, leaving 8 bases of the junction unmatched.

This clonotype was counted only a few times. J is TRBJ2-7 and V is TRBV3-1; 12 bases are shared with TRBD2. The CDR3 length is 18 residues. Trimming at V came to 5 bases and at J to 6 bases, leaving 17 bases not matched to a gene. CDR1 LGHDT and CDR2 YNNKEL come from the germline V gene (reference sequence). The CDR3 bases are TGTGCCAGCAGCTATCTTCCTCCCATACTAGCGGGAGGACCCGAGCAGTACTTC. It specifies CASSYLPPILAGGPEQYF.

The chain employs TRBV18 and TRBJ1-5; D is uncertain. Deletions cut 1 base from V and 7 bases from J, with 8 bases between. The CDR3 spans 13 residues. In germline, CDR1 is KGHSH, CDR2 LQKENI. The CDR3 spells CASSPQVEQPQHF. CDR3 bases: TGTGCCAGCTCACCACAGGTCGAGCAGCCCCAGCATTTT.

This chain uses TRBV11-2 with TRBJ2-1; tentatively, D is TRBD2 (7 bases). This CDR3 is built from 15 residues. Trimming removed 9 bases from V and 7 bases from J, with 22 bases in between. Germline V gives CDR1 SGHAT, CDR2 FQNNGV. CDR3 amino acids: CASKIGRGLRNEQFF. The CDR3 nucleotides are TGTGCCAGTAAGATAGGGCGGGGGCTTCGGAATGAGCAGTTCTTC.

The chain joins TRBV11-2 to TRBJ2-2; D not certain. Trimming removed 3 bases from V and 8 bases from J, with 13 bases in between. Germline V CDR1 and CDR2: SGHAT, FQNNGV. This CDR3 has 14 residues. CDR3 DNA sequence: TGTGCCAGCAGCTTCCGGAGTGGGGTTGGGGAGCTGTTTTTT. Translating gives CASSFRSGVGELFF. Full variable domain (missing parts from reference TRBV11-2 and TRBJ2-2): EAGVAQSPRYKIIEKRQSVAFWCNPISGHATLYWYQQILGQGPKLLIQFQNNGVVDDSQLPKDRFSAERLKGVDSTLKIQPAKLEDSAVYLCASSFRSGVGELFFGEGSRLTVL.

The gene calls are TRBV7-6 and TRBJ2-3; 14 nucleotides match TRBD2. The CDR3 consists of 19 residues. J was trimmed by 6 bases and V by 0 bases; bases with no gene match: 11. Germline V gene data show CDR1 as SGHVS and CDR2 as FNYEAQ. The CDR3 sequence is CASSLAIGTSGGYLDTQYF. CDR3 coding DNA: TGTGCCAGCAGCTTAGCGATAGGGACTAGCGGGGGCTACCTGGATACGCAGTATTTT. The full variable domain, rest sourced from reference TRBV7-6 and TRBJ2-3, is GAGVSQSPRYKVTKRGQDVALRCDPISGHVSLYWYRQALGQGPEFLTYFNYEAQQDKSGLPNDRFSAERPEGSISTLTIQRTEQRDSAMYRCASSLAIGTSGGYLDTQYFGPGTRLTVL.

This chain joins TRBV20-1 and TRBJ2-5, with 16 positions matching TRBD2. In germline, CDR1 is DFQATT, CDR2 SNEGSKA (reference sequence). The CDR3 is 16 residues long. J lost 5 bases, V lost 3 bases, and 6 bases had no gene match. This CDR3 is CSASGTSGGAGETQYF. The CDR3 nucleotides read TGCAGTGCTAGTGGGACTAGCGGGGGGGCCGGGGAGACCCAGTACTTC.

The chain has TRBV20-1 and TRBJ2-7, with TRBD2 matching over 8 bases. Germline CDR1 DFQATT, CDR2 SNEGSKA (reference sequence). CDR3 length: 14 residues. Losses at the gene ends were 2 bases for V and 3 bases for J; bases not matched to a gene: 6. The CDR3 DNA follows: TGCAGTGCTAGACCCGGGACTAGGCTCTACGAGCAGTACTTC. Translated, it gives CSARPGTRLYEQYF.

CDR3 DNA: TGTGCCAGCAGCCAAAGTTCCATGGGACTAGCGGGAAAAGAGACCCAGTACTTC. Protein sequence: CASSQSSMGLAGKETQYF. The V and J genes are TRBV4-2 and TRBJ2-5, with 13 bases fitting TRBD2. This CDR3 comprises 18 residues. Germline CDR1 LGHNA, CDR2 YNFKEQ. The V gene end was trimmed by 2 bases and the J gene end by 3 bases; junction bases not matched to a gene: 9.

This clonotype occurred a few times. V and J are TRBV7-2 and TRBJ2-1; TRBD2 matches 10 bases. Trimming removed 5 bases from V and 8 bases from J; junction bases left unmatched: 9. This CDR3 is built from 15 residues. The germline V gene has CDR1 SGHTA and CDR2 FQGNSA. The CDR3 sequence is CASSLSGREWDEQFF. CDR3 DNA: TGTGCCAGCAGCCTCAGCGGGAGGGAATGGGATGAGCAGTTCTTC.

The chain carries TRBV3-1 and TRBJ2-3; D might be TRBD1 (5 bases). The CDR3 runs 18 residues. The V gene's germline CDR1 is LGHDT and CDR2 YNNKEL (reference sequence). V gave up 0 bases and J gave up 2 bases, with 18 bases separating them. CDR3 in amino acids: CASSQDWAGQEFTDTQYF. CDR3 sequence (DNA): TGTGCCAGCAGCCAAGATTGGGCAGGGCAGGAGTTCACAGATACGCAGTATTTT.

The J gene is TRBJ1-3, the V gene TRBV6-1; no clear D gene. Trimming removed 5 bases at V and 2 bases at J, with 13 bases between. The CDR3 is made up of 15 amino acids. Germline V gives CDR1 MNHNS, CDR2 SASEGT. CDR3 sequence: CASSPLIGAGNTIYF. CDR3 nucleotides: TGTGCCAGCAGTCCGCTGATTGGCGCTGGAAACACCATATATTTT.

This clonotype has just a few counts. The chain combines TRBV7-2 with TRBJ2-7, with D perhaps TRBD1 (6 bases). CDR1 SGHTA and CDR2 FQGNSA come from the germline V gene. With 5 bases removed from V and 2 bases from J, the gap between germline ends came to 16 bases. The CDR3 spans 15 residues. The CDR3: CASSVQQGITYEQYF. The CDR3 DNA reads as TGTGCCAGCAGCGTACAACAGGGTATAACCTACGAGCAGTACTTC.

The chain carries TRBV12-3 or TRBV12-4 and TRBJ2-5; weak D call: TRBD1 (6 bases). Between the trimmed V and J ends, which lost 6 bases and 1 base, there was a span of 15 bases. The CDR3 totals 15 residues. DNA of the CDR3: TGTGCCAGCAGCCGTTACAGGGATACCCAAGAGACCCAGTACTTC. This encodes CASSRYRDTQETQYF.

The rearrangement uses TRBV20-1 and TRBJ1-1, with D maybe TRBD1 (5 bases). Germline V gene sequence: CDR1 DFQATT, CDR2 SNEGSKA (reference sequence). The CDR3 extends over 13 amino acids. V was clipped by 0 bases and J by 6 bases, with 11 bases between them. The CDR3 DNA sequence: TGCAGTGCTAGAGATGCGGGGGGGTCTGAAGCTTTCTTT. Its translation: CSARDAGGSEAFF.

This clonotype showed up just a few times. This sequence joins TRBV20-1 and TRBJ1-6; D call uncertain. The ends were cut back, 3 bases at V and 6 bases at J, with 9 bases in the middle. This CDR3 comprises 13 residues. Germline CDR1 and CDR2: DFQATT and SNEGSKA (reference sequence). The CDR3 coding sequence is TGCAGTGCTAGGGTCACACTTAATTCACCCCTCCACTTT. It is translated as CSARVTLNSPLHF.

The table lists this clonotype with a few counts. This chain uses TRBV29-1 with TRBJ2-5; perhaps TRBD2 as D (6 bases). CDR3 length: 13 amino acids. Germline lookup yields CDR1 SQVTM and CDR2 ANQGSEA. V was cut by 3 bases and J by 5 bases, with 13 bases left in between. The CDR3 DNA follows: TGCAGCGTTGAGGGGCGGAGGGATGAGACCCAGTACTTC. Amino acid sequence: CSVEGRRDETQYF.